The 27 T cell receptor beta chains below all came from one sample that was sequenced in a study of blood T cell repertoires in COVID-19. The table came from immunoSEQ multiplex PCR; TCRdb's copy has only in-frame clones and leaves some out. The table shows more than 150,000 clones, with roughly 80% occurring only once. The sequenced sample was PBMCs or T cells enriched from blood (not recorded which). The receptors here all came from a man between 45 and 60 years old who had recovered from COVID-19.

The rearrangement uses TRBV6-1 and TRBJ2-7; D may be TRBD1 (5 bases). Germline assignment: CDR1 MNHNS and CDR2 SASEGT. The CDR3 consists of 15 residues. Trimming removed 2 bases from V and 5 bases from J, with 16 bases in between. CDR3 in DNA: TGTGCCAGCAGTGAACTTCAGGGCACGACGGACGAGCAGTACTTC. This translates into CASSELQGTTDEQYF.

CDR3 in DNA: TGCAGCGTTGGACGCGGGGGACCCGGGGAGCTGTTTTTT. This codes for CSVGRGGPGELFF. The V gene is TRBV29-1, the J gene TRBJ2-2, with 7 nucleotides matching TRBD2. This CDR3 spans 13 amino acids. Germline CDR1 and CDR2: SQVTM and ANQGSEA. Trimming at V came to 4 bases and at J to 6 bases, leaving 5 bases not matched to a gene.

The chain employs TRBV11-2 and TRBJ2-1; D uncertain. CDR1 and CDR2 (germline): SGHAT, FQNNGV. This CDR3 spans 13 amino acids. The ends were cut back, 3 bases at V and 9 bases at J, with 12 bases in the middle. The CDR3, as DNA: TGTGCCAGCAGCTTGATTAGTTGGGCTGAGCAGTTCTTC. Translating gives CASSLISWAEQFF.

The J gene is TRBJ2-6, the V gene TRBV5-1; no firm D call. Trimming took off 1 base at V and 4 bases at J, with 9 bases between the two ends. The CDR3 runs 15 residues. Germline CDR1 and CDR2: SGHRS and YFSETQ. CDR3 loop: CASSLYAAGANVLTF. The CDR3 DNA reads TGCGCCAGCAGCTTGTATGCTGCGGGGGCCAACGTCCTGACTTTC.

The sample holds many counts of this clone. This rearrangement joins TRBV6-5 to TRBJ1-1; the match to TRBD1 covers 8 bases. This CDR3 spans 13 amino acids. J gave up 5 bases and V 10 bases, and 9 bases lay outside the gene matches. Germline V gives CDR1 MNHEY, CDR2 SVGAGI. CDR3 loop: CATTTGEGTEAFF. In DNA form, the CDR3 reads TGTGCCACGACGACAGGGGAGGGGACTGAAGCTTTCTTT.

This clone was seen a handful of times. This rearrangement joins TRBV11-2 to TRBJ2-1, with D perhaps matching TRBD2 (7 bases). Germline CDR1 is SGHAT and CDR2 is FQNNGV. The CDR3 spans 17 residues. Trimming shortened V by 0 bases and J by 6 bases, and 18 bases separated the two germline ends. Here the CDR3 DNA reads TGTGCCAGCAGCTTAGAGCGGGGGAAGGGGGGAGGCAATGAGCAGTTCTTC. Translated, it gives CASSLERGKGGGNEQFF.

The gene calls are TRBV19 and TRBJ2-1, with D possibly being TRBD1 (6 bases). V gave up 5 bases and J gave up 8 bases, with 22 bases separating them. The germline gives CDR1 LNHDA, CDR2 SQIVND (reference sequence). CDR3 size: 16 residues. CDR3 DNA sequence: TGTGCCAGTAGTTCCCGTGGCGCAGGGGCCAGCGATGAGCAGTTCTTC. Encoded protein: CASSSRGAGASDEQFF.

The chain joins TRBV29-1 to TRBJ1-1, with D maybe TRBD1 (6 bases). Germline assignment: CDR1 SQVTM and CDR2 ANQGSEA. The CDR3 covers 12 residues. Trimming cost V 5 bases and J 6 bases, with 13 bases left between them. The CDR3 loop is CSVTSGVAEAFF. The CDR3 coding sequence is TGCAGCGTTACCTCAGGGGTAGCTGAAGCTTTCTTT.

The rearrangement joins TRBV19 to TRBJ1-4; D is ambiguous. The V and J ends lost 4 bases and 10 bases respectively, with 10 bases between them. CDR3 size: 12 residues. Looked up from germline, CDR1 is LNHDA and CDR2 is SQIVND (reference sequence). CDR3 coding DNA: TGTGCCAGTAGTAATACGGGTGGAAAACTGTTTTTT. It encodes CASSNTGGKLFF.

The J gene is TRBJ1-1, the V gene TRBV3-1 (or the pseudogene TRBV3-2), with 7 bases identical to TRBD1. V gave up 4 bases and J gave up 2 bases; unmatched junction bases: 7. CDR3 length: 15 amino acids. Germline assignment: CDR1 LGHDT and CDR2 YNNKEL (reference sequence). The CDR3 DNA sequence: TGTGCCAGCAGCCCCCCCAGGGGGACCAACACTGAAGCTTTCTTT. This sequence encodes CASSPPRGTNTEAFF.

This clone showed up just a few times. The V call is TRBV7-9, the J call TRBJ2-1, with D perhaps matching TRBD1 (5 bases). The CDR3 extends over 14 amino acids. Germline V gene sequence: CDR1 SEHNR, CDR2 FQNEAQ (reference sequence). V was shortened by 8 bases and J by 8 bases, with 19 bases between the two germline ends. CDR3 residues: CASGAGQKADEQFF. CDR3 nucleotides: TGTGCCAGCGGCGCCGGACAAAAGGCCGATGAGCAGTTCTTC.

This clone was counted a single time. The gene calls are TRBV11-2 and TRBJ2-3; 7 nucleotides agree with TRBD2. The germline gives CDR1 SGHAT, CDR2 FQNNGV. Losses at the gene ends were 5 bases for V and 5 bases for J; bases not matched to a gene: 7. The CDR3 totals 14 residues. DNA of the CDR3: TGTGCCAGCAGCACCGCTAGCGGCCGAGATACGCAGTATTTT. Encoded protein: CASSTASGRDTQYF. Supplemented by reference TRBV11-2 and TRBJ2-3, the full variable domain reads EAGVAQSPRYKIIEKRQSVAFWCNPISGHATLYWYQQILGQGPKLLIQFQNNGVVDDSQLPKDRFSAERLKGVDSTLKIQPAKLEDSAVYLCASSTASGRDTQYFGPGTRLTVL.

The chain links TRBV3-1 (or the pseudogene TRBV3-2) to TRBJ1-2; the match to TRBD1 covers 8 bases. J gave up 8 bases and V 6 bases, and 17 bases lay outside the gene matches. This CDR3 has 16 amino acids. Germline V lookup: CDR1 LGHDT, CDR2 YNNKEL (reference sequence). The CDR3 is CASSPTPGGAFVGYTF. The CDR3 DNA reads as TGTGCCAGCAGTCCCACCCCAGGGGGCGCGTTCGTAGGCTACACCTTC.

In DNA, the CDR3 is TGTGCCAGCAGCTTAGCGCCCGGACAGGGCCCCTACGAGCAGTACTTC. Translation gives CASSLAPGQGPYEQYF. The chain is built from TRBV7-9 and TRBJ2-7; 8 bases match TRBD1. Germline CDR1 and CDR2: SEHNR and FQNEAQ (reference sequence). CDR3 length: 16 residues. Trimming removed 0 bases from V and 2 bases from J; junction bases left unmatched: 6.

The chain employs TRBV27 and TRBJ2-3; maybe TRBD1 (7 bases). The V and J ends lost 0 bases and 6 bases respectively, with 16 bases between them. From germline, CDR1 is MNHEY and CDR2 SMNVEV (reference sequence). The CDR3 is made up of 16 amino acids. This chain's CDR3 is CASSLSLGGGIDTQYF. CDR3 in DNA: TGTGCCAGCAGTTTATCACTTGGAGGGGGCATCGATACGCAGTATTTT.

The V and J genes are TRBV7-6 and TRBJ1-2, with 9 bases that match TRBD1. CDR3 length: 18 residues. CDR1 and CDR2 from the germline V gene are SGHVS and FNYEAQ. With V trimmed by 2 bases and J by 4 bases, 14 bases remained unmatched. The CDR3 DNA reads TGTGCCAGCAGCTTATATTCGGGACAGGGATCCGGGGGCTATGGCTACACCTTC. Encoded protein: CASSLYSGQGSGGYGYTF.

V is TRBV25-1 and J is TRBJ2-7; a weak D match, TRBD2 (6 bases). V lost 5 bases and J lost 4, with 12 bases in between. From germline, CDR1 is MGHDK and CDR2 SYGVNS. This CDR3 region has 13 residues. The CDR3: CASSSGVPYEQYF. As DNA, the CDR3 is TGTGCCAGCAGTTCGGGAGTTCCTTACGAGCAGTACTTC.

A remark on this clone: Other DNA sequences from this sample encode an identical CDR3 as well. CDR3 loop: CASSQGRGWGYTF. CDR3 nucleotide sequence: TGTGCCAGCAGCCAAGGACGGGGTTGGGGCTACACCTTC. The chain carries TRBV3-1 (or the pseudogene TRBV3-2) and TRBJ1-2; unclear D gene. V lost 1 base and J lost 8, with 11 bases in between. CDR1 is LGHDT, CDR2 YNNKEL, per germline (reference sequence). The length of the CDR3 is 13 residues.

The count of this clone is one. The chain is built from TRBV5-1 and TRBJ1-4; 7 bases fit TRBD1. This CDR3 spans 14 amino acids. V dropped 4 bases and J dropped 8; count of bases not matched to a gene: 8. The germline V gene has CDR1 SGHRS and CDR2 YFSETQ. CDR3 residues: CASSPGQRREKLFF. Here the CDR3 DNA reads TGCGCCAGCAGCCCGGGACAGCGGCGCGAAAAACTGTTTTTT.

This chain uses TRBV9 with TRBJ1-6; the D gene is possibly TRBD1 (6 bases). CDR1 and CDR2 (germline): SGDLS, YYNGEE. CDR3 length: 14 residues. Deletions cut 6 bases from V and 3 bases from J, with 10 bases between. The CDR3 DNA is TGTGCCAGCACGACGGACAGCTATAATTCACCCCTCCACTTT. Translation gives CASTTDSYNSPLHF.

The V and J genes are TRBV27 and TRBJ2-7, with D unclear. The CDR3 runs to 13 residues. The ends were cut back, 1 base at V and 7 bases at J, with 11 bases in the middle. The germline CDR1 and CDR2 sequences are MNHEY and SMNVEV (reference sequence). The CDR3 loop is CASSLFPGQEQYF. The CDR3 nucleotides read TGTGCCAGCAGTTTATTCCCAGGCCAGGAGCAGTACTTC.

The chain uses TRBV9 and TRBJ1-3, with 7 bases aligning to TRBD1. This CDR3 is built from 15 residues. Germline CDR1 is SGDLS and CDR2 is YYNGEE. Trimming cost V 3 bases and J 2 bases; bases outside gene matches: 5. The CDR3 nucleotides read TGTGCCAGCAGCGCGACAGGGTCCCCTGGAAACACCATATATTTT. It yields the protein CASSATGSPGNTIYF.

The chain joins TRBV6-5 to TRBJ1-5; no reliable D call. The CDR3 covers 10 residues. Germline CDR1 MNHEY, CDR2 SVGAGI. V was cut by 6 bases and J by 9 bases, with 6 bases left in between. Here the CDR3 DNA reads TGTGCCAGCAGCGGTTGGCCCCAGCATTTT. It specifies CASSGWPQHF.

The chain recombines TRBV11-2 with TRBJ2-5; 8 bases align to TRBD1. The CDR3 has 14 amino acids. CDR1 and CDR2 from the germline V gene are SGHAT and FQNNGV. With 5 bases clipped from V and 4 bases from J, the junction kept 6 bases outside the gene matches. The CDR3 reads CASSKDRGGETQYF. CDR3 coding DNA: TGTGCCAGCAGCAAAGACAGGGGAGGAGAGACCCAGTACTTC.

CDR3 sequence: CASSYSGGMAEKLFF. The DNA of the CDR3 is TGTGCCAGCAGTTACTCCGGAGGAATGGCTGAAAAACTGTTTTTT. The chain links TRBV6-5 to TRBJ1-4; no definite D call. V lost 0 bases to trimming and J lost 7 bases, with 12 bases between them. This CDR3 has 15 residues. Germline V lookup: CDR1 MNHEY, CDR2 SVGAGI.

The rearrangement uses TRBV11-2 and TRBJ1-1; D possibly corresponds to TRBD1 (5 bases). The germline V and J ends were trimmed by 0 bases and 3 bases, with 8 bases remaining between them. The CDR3 is made up of 14 amino acids. Germline-derived CDR1 and CDR2 are SGHAT and FQNNGV. CDR3 amino acids: CASSLDGGDTEAFF. CDR3 DNA: TGTGCCAGCAGCTTAGATGGGGGGGACACTGAAGCTTTCTTT. Looking up the rest from reference TRBV11-2 and TRBJ1-1 gives the full variable domain: EAGVAQSPRYKIIEKRQSVAFWCNPISGHATLYWYQQILGQGPKLLIQFQNNGVVDDSQLPKDRFSAERLKGVDSTLKIQPAKLEDSAVYLCASSLDGGDTEAFFGQGTRLTVV.

The chain couples TRBV5-4 to TRBJ2-1; 8 nucleotides agree with TRBD1. The CDR3 extends over 14 amino acids. V was clipped by 6 bases and J by 6 bases; unmatched bases: 8. CDR1 is SGHNT and CDR2 is YYREEE in the germline V gene (reference sequence). DNA for the CDR3: TGTGCCAGCAACACCCGCCAGGGGGCCAATGAGCAGTTCTTC. Amino acid sequence: CASNTRQGANEQFF.